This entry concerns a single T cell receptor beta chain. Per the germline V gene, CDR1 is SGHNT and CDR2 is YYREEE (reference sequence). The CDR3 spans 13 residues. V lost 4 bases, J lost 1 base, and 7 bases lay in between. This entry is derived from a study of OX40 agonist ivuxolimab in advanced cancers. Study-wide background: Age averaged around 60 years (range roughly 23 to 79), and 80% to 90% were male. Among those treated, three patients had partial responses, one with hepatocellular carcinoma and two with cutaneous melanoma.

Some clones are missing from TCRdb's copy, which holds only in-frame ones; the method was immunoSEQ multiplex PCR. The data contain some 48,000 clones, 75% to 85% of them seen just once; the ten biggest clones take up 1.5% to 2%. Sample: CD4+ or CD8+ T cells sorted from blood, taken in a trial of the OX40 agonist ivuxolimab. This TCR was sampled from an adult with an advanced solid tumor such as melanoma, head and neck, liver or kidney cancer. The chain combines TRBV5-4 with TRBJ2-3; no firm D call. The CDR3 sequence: CASSTGRTDTQYF. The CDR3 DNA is TGTGCCAGCAGCACCGGCCGCACAGATACGCAGTATTTT.